The TCR beta chain under discussion was sequenced for a study of T cell responses to AZD1222 COVID-19 vaccine. Points from the study as a whole: Of spike-specific TCRs, nearly half reportedly target regions left unmutated in variants. Repertoire samples came only from after the peak T cell response.

The repertoire was sequenced with immunoSEQ multiplex PCR; TCRdb's copy has only in-frame clones and lacks some. The sample has 120,000 to 150,000 clones; roughly 93% are singletons. To note about this clone: The antigen is not known.

Per germline, CDR1 KGHDR and CDR2 SFDVKD. V gave up 0 bases and J gave up 5 bases, with 13 bases separating them. The CDR3 sequence is 16 residues long. Source: peripheral blood, taken 28 days after the second AZD1222 dose. This chain joins TRBV24-1 and TRBJ1-5, with D perhaps TRBD1 (6 bases). The clonotype originates from an adult who received the AZD1222 COVID-19 vaccine. CDR3 nucleotide sequence: TGTGCCACCAGTGATTTGTCGGGGGGCTTGGATCAGCCCCAGCATTTT. This codes for CATSDLSGGLDQPQHF.